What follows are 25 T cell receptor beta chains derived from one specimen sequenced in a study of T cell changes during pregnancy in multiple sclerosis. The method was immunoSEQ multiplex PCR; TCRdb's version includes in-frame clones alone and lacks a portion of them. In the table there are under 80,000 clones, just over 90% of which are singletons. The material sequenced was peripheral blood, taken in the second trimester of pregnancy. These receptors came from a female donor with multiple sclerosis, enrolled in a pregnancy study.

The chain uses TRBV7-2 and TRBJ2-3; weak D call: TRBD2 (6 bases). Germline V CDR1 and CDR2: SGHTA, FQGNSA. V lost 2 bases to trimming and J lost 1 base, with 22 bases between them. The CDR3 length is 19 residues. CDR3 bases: TGTGCCAGCAGCTTATCCCCGTTCAGTACGGGGGAACGCACAGATACGCAGTATTTT. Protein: CASSLSPFSTGERTDTQYF.

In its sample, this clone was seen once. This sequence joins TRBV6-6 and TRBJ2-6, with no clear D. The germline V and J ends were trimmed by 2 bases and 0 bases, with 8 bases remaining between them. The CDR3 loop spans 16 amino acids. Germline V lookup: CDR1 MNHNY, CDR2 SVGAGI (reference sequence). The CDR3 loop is CASSYRPDSGANVLTF. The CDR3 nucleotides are TGTGCCAGCAGTTACCGCCCAGACTCTGGGGCCAACGTCCTGACTTTC.

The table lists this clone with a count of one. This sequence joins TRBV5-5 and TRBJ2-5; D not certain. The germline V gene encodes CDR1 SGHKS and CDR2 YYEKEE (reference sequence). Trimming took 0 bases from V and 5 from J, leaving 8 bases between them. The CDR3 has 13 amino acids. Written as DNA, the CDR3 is TGTGCCAGCAGCTTGGACGTGAGGGAGACCCAGTACTTC. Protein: CASSLDVRETQYF.

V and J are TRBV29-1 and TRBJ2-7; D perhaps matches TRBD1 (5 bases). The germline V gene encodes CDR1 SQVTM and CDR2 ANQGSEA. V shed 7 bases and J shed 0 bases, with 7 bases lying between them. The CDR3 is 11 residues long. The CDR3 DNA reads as TGCAGCGGGGGCAACTCCTACGAGCAGTACTTC. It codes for CSGGNSYEQYF.

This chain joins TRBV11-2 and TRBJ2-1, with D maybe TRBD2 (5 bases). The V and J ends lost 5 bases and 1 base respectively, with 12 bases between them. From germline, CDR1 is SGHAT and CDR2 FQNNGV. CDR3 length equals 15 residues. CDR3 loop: CASSALSGSYNEQFF. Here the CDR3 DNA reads TGTGCCAGCAGCGCCCTCAGCGGTTCCTACAATGAGCAGTTCTTC.

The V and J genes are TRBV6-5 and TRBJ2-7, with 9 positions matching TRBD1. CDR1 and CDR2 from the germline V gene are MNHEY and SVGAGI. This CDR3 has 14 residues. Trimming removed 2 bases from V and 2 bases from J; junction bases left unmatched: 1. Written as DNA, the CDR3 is TGTGCCAGCAGTTACGGACAGGGGCCCTACGAGCAGTACTTC. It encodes CASSYGQGPYEQYF.

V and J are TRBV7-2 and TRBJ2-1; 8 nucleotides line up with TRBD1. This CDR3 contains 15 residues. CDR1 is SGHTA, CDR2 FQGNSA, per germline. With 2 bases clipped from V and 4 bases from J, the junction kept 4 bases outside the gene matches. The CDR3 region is CASSLMGQVYNEQFF. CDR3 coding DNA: TGTGCCAGCAGCTTAATGGGACAGGTTTACAATGAGCAGTTCTTC.

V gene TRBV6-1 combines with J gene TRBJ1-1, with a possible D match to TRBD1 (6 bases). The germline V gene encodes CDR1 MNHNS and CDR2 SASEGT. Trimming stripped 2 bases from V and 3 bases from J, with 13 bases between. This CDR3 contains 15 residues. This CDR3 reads CASSEKGGDDTEAFF. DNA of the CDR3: TGTGCCAGCAGTGAAAAGGGGGGGGATGACACTGAAGCTTTCTTT.

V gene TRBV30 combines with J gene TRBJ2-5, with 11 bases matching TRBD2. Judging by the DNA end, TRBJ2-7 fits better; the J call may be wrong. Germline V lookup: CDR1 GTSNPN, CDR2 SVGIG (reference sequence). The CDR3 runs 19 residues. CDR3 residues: CAWSVSRTSGFLSSYEQYF. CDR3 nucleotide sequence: TGTGCCTGGAGTGTAAGTAGGACTAGCGGGTTCTTGAGCTCCTACGAGCAGTACTTC.

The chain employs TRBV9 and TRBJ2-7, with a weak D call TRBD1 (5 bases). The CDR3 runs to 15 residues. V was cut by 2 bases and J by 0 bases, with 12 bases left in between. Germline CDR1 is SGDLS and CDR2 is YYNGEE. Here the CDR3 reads CASSVGRESSYEQYF. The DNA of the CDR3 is TGTGCCAGCAGCGTGGGCAGGGAAAGCTCCTACGAGCAGTACTTC.

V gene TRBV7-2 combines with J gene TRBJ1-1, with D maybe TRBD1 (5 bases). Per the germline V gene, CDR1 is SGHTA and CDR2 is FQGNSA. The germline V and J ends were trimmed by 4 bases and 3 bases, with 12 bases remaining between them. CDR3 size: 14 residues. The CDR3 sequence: CASSSTGGDTEAFF. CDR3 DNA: TGTGCCAGCAGCTCGACCGGGGGTGACACTGAAGCTTTCTTT. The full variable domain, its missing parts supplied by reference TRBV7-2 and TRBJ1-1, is GAGVSQSPSNKVTEKGKDVELRCDPISGHTALYWYRQSLGQGLEFLIYFQGNSAPDKSGLPSDRFSAERTGGSVSTLTIQRTQQEDSAVYLCASSSTGGDTEAFFGQGTRLTVV.

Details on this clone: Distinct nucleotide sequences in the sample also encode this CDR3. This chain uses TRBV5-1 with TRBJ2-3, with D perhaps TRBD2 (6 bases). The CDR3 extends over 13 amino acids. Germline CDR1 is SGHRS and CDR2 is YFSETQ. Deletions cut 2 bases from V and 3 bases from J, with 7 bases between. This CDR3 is CASSFGGTDTQYF. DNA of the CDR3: TGCGCCAGCAGCTTTGGGGGGACAGATACGCAGTATTTT.

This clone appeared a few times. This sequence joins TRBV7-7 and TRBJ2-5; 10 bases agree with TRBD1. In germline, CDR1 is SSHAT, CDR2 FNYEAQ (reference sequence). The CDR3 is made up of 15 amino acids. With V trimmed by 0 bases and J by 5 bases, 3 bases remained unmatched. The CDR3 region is CASSLARTGGETQYF. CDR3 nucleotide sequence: TGTGCCAGCAGCTTAGCGCGGACAGGGGGGGAGACCCAGTACTTC.

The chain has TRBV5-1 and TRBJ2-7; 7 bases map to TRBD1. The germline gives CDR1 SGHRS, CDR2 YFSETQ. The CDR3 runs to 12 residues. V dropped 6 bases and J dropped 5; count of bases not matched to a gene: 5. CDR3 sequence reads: CASTLTGDEQYF. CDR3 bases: TGCGCCAGCACCCTAACAGGGGACGAGCAGTACTTC.

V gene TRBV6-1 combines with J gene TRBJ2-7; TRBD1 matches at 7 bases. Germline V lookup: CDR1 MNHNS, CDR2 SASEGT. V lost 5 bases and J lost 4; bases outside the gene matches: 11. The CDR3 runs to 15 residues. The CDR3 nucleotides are TGTGCCAGCAGTCCCGACAGGGATCCGCTATACGAGCAGTACTTC. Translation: CASSPDRDPLYEQYF.

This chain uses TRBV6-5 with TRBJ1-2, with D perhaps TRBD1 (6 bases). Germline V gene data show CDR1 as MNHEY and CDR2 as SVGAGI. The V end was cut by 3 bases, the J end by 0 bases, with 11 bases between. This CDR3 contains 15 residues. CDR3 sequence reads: CASSYRTAPNYGYTF. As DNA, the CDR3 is TGTGCCAGCAGTTATAGGACAGCCCCTAACTATGGCTACACCTTC.

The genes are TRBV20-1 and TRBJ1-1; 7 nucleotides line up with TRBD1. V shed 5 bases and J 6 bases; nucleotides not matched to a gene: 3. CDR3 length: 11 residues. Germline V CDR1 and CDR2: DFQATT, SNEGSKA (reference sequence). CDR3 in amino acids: CSASGQSEAFF. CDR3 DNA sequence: TGCAGTGCTTCGGGACAGTCTGAAGCTTTCTTT.

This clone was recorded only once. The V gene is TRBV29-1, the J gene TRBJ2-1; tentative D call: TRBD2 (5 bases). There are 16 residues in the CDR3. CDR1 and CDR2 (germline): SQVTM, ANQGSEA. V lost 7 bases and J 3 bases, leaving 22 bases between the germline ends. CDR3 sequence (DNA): TGCAGCGCCAAACCCCTCGAGGGAGCGGTCTACAATGAGCAGTTCTTC. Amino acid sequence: CSAKPLEGAVYNEQFF.

The CDR3 reads CASSESRTGYGYTF. DNA for the CDR3: TGCGCCAGCAGTGAGTCACGGACAGGCTATGGCTACACCTTC. V gene TRBV10-1 combines with J gene TRBJ1-2; 7 bases map to TRBD1. The V gene's germline CDR1 is WNHNN and CDR2 SYGVQD (reference sequence). J was trimmed by 4 bases and V by 0 bases; bases with no gene match: 2. The CDR3 is made up of 14 amino acids.

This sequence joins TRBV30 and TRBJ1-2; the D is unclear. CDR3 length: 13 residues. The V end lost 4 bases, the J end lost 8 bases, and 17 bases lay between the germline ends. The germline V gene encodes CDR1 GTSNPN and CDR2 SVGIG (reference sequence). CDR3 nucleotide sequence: TGTGCCTGGACGCTCGCTAGAACGGGGGGCTACACCTTC. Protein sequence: CAWTLARTGGYTF.

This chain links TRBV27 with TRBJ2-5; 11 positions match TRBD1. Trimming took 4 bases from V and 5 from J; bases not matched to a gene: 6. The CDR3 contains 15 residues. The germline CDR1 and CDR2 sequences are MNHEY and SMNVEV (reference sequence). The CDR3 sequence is CASSWTGGAVETQYF. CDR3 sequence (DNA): TGTGCCAGCAGTTGGACAGGGGGCGCCGTGGAGACCCAGTACTTC.

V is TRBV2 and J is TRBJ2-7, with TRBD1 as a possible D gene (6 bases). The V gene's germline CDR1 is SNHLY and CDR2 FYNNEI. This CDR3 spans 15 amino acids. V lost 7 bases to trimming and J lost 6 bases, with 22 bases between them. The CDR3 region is CASTTGYLRGSEQYF. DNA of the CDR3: TGTGCCAGCACCACAGGGTATCTTAGGGGGAGCGAGCAGTACTTC.

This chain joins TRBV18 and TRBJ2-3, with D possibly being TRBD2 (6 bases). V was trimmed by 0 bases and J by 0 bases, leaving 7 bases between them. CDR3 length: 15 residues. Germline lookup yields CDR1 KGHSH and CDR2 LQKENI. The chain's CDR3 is CASSPPEGSTDTQYF. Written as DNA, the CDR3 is TGTGCCAGCTCACCACCGGAGGGCAGCACAGATACGCAGTATTTT.

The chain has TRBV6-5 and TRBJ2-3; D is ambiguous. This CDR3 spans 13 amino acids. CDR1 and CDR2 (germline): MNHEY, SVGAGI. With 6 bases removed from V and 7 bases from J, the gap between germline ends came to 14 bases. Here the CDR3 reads CASRSLFPHTQYF. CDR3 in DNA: TGTGCCAGCAGATCACTCTTCCCTCATACGCAGTATTTT.

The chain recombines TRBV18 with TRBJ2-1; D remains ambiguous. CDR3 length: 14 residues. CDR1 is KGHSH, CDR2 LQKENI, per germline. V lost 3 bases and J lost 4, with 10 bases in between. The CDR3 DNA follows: TGTGCCAGCTCACCCATCAGCGTATACAATGAGCAGTTCTTC. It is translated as CASSPISVYNEQFF.